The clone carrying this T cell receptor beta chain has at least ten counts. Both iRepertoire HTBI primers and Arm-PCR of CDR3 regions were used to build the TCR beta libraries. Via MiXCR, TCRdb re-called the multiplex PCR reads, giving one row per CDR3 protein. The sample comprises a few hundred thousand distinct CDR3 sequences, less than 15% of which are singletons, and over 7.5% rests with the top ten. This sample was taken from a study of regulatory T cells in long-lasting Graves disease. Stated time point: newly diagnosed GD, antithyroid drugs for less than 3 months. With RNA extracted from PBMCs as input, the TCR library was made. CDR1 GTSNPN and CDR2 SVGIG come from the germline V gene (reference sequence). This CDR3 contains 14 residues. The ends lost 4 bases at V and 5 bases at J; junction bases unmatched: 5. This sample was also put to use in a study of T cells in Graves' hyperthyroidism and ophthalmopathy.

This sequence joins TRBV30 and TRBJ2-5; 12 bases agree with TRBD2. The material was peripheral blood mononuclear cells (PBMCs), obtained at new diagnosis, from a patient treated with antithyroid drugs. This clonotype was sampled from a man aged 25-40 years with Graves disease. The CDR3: CAWNLAGGGETQYF. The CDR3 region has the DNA TGTGCCTGGAATCTAGCGGGAGGGGGCGAGACCCAGTACTTC.